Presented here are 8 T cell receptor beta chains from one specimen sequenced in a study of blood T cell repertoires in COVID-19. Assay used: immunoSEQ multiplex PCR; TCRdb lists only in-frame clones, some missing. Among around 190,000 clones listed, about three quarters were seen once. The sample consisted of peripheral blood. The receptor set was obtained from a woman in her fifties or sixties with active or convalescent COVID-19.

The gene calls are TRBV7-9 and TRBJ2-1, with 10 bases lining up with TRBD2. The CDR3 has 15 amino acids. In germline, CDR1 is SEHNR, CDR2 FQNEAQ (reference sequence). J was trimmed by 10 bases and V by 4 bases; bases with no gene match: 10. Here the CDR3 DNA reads TGTGCCAGCAGCTCTGGGACTAGCGTTGAAAGAGAGCAGTTCTTC. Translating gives CASSSGTSVEREQFF.

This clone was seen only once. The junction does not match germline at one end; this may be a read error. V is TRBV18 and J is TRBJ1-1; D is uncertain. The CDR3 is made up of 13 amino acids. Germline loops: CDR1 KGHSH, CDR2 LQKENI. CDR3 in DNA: TGTGCCAGCTCACCAGGGCAGGCCCCGGAAGTTTTCTTT. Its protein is CASSPGQAPEVFF.

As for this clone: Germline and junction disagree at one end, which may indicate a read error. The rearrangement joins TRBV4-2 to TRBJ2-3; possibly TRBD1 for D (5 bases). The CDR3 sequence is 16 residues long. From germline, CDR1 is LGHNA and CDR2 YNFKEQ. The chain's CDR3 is CASSQGSGSGTDTQYF. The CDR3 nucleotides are TGTGCCAGCAGTCAAGGTTCAGGGTCCGGCACAGATACGCAGTATTTT.

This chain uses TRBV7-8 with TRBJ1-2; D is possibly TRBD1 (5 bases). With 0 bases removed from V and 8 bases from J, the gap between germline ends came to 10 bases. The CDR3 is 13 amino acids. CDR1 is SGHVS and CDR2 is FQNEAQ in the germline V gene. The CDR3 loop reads CASSLARGYGYTF. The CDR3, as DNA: TGTGCCAGCAGCTTAGCAAGGGGCTACGGCTACACCTTC.

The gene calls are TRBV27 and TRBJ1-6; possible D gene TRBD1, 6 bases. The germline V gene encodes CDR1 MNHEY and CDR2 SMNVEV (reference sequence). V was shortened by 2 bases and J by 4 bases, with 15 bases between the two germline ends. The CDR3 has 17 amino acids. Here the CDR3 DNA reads TGTGCCAGCAGTTTACCGGGGGGCAAGATTTATAATTCACCCCTCCACTTT. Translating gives CASSLPGGKIYNSPLHF.

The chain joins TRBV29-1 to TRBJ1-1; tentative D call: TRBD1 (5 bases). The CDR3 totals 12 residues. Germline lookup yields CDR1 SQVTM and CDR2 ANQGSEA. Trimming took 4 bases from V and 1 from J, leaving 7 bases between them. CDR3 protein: CSVAQGNTEAFF. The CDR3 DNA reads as TGCAGCGTTGCCCAGGGGAACACTGAAGCTTTCTTT.

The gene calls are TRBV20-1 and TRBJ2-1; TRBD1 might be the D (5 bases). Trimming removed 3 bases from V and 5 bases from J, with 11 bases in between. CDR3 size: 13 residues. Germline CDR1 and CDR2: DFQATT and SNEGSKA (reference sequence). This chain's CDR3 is CSASLQVDNEQFF. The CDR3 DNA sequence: TGCAGTGCTAGTCTACAGGTGGACAATGAGCAGTTCTTC.

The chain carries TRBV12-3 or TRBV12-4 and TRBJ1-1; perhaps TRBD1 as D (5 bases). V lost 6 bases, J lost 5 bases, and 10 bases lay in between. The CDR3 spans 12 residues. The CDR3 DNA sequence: TGTGCCAGCAGCCAGCGACAGACTGAAGCTTTCTTT. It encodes CASSQRQTEAFF.